The entry below describes one TCR beta chain. Antigen unknown. CDR3 size: 14 residues. Trimming took off 5 bases at V and 0 bases at J, with 10 bases between the two ends. Per the germline V gene, CDR1 is SGHAT and CDR2 is FQNNGV. Time point described: peripheral blood 6 weeks after treatment start. All patients carried locally advanced or metastatic urothelial carcinoma. The investigators introduced synthetic TCR analog templates into each PCR as spikes. Here immunoSEQ multiplex PCR was the method, and the copy in TCRdb shows in-frame clones only, minus some. The data show about 43,000 clones, roughly 80% seen once. The sample originates from a study of PD-L1 blockade in urothelial cancer. For the study at large: Median blood clonality was approximately 0.08, with 86,000 or so unique TCRs. General study results and limits: Lower than median blood TCR clonality before treatment predicted better survival.

The TCR was taken from a man aged 55 to 70 with urothelial cancer. The starting material was PBMCs, obtained around atezolizumab (anti-PD-L1) treatment. The rearrangement uses TRBV11-2 and TRBJ1-1; maybe TRBD1 (6 bases). This chain's CDR3 is CASSIDRLNTEAFF. The CDR3 DNA sequence: TGTGCCAGCAGCATCGACAGGTTGAACACTGAAGCTTTCTTT. The variable domain in full, completed from reference TRBV11-2 and TRBJ1-1, reads EAGVAQSPRYKIIEKRQSVAFWCNPISGHATLYWYQQILGQGPKLLIQFQNNGVVDDSQLPKDRFSAERLKGVDSTLKIQPAKLEDSAVYLCASSIDRLNTEAFFGQGTRLTVV.